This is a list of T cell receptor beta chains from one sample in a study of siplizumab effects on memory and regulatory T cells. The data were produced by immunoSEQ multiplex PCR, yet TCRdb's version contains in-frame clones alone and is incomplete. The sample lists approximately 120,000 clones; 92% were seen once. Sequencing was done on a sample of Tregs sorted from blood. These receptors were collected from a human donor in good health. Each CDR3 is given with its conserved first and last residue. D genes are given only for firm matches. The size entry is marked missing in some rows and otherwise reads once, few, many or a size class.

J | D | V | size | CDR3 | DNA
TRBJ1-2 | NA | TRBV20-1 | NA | CSARTDYGYTF | TGCAGTGCTAGGACGGACTATGGCTACACCTTC
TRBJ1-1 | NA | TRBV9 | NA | CASSVESTRGPEAFF | TGTGCCAGCAGCGTCGAATCAACGCGGGGTCCTGAAGCTTTCTTT
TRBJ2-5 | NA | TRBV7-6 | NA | CASSGGQETQYF | TGTGCCAGCAGTGGCGGCCAAGAGACCCAGTACTTC
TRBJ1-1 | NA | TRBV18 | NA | CASSPLMGTTEAFF | TGTGCCAGCTCACCACTCATGGGGACCACTGAAGCTTTCTTT
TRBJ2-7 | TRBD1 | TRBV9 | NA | CASSKTGGLYEQYF | TGTGCCAGCAGCAAGACAGGGGGCCTATACGAGCAGTACTTC
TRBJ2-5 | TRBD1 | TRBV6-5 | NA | CASSLTGQTQETQYF | TGTGCCAGCAGTCTGACGGGACAGACGCAAGAGACCCAGTACTTC
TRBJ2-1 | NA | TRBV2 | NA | CASSTGRVQFF | TGTGCCAGCAGTACAGGGAGAGTGCAGTTCTTC
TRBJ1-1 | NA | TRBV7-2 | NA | CASSLQGSW | TGTGCCAGCAGCCTCCAGGGGTCGTGG
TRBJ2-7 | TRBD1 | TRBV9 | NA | CASSPTGQPVAYEQYF | TGTGCCAGCAGCCCTACGGGACAGCCTGTCGCCTACGAGCAGTACTTC
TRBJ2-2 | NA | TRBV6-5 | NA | CASSSQGAPVTGELFF | TGTGCCAGCAGTTCCCAAGGGGCTCCGGTCACCGGGGAGCTGTTTTTT
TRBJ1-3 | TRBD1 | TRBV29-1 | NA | CSAQGQGKSSGNTIYF | TGCAGCGCCCAGGGACAGGGGAAGAGCTCTGGAAACACCATATATTTT
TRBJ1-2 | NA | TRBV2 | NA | CASNRESGASNGYTF | TGTGCCAGCAACAGGGAGAGCGGGGCCTCCAATGGCTACACCTTC
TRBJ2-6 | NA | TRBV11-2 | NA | CASSKQLSGANVLTF | TGTGCCAGCAGCAAACAGCTCTCTGGGGCCAACGTCCTGACTTTC
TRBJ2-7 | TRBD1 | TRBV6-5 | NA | CASSRQGTSYEQYF | TGTGCCAGCAGCAGACAGGGGACGTCCTACGAGCAGTACTTC
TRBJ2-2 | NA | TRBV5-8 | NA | CASSTNTYGGELFF | TGTGCCAGCAGCACAAATACCTACGGCGGGGAGCTGTTTTTT
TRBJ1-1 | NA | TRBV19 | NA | CASSISGQKNTEAFF | TGTGCCAGTAGTATCTCCGGACAGAAGAACACTGAGGCTTTCTTT
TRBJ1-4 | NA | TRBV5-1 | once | CASSFSDGNEKLFF | TGCGCCAGCAGCTTTAGCGACGGAAATGAAAAACTGTTTTTT
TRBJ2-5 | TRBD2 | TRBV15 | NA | CATSRGGTSGNQETQYF | TGTGCCACCAGCAGAGGGGGGACTAGCGGCAACCAAGAGACCCAGTACTTC
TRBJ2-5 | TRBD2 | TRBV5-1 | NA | CASSRTPGGGSAETQYF | TGCGCCAGCAGCAGGACCCCGGGGGGGGGATCAGCGGAGACCCAGTACTTC
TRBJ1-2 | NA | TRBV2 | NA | CASSLTQGHGYTF | TGTGCCAGCAGTTTAACACAGGGTCATGGCTACACCTTC
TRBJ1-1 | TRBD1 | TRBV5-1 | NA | CASSTGGRTEAFF | TGCGCCAGCAGTACAGGGGGGCGAACTGAAGCTTTCTTT
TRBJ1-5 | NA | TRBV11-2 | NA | CASSLGHNSNQPQHF | TGTGCCAGCAGCTTAGGACATAATAGCAATCAGCCCCAGCATTTT
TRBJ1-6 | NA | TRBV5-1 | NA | CASSLTGTDSPLHF | TGCGCCAGCAGCTTGACGGGGACGGATTCACCCCTCCACTTT
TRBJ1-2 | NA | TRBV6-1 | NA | CASRANYGYTF | TGTGCCAGCAGAGCAAACTATGGCTACACCTTC
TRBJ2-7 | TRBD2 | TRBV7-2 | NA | CASSFLSSGGIYEQYF | TGTGCCAGCAGCTTTTTATCTAGCGGGGGGATCTACGAGCAGTACTTC
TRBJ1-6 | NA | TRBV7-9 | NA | CASSAGNGASPLHF | TGTGCCAGCAGCGCCGGTAATGGGGCCTCACCCCTCCACTTT
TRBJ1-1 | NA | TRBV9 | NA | CASSVQGHPNTEAFF | TGTGCCAGCAGCGTCCAGGGACACCCAAACACTGAAGCTTTCTTT
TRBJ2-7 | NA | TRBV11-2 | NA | CASSLDRVHEQYF | TGTGCCAGCAGCTTAGACAGGGTCCACGAGCAGTACTTC
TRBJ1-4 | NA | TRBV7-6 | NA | CASSLGATNEKLFF | TGTGCCAGCAGCTTAGGTGCAACTAATGAAAAACTGTTTTTT
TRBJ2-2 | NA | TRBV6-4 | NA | CASSLGLTGELFF | TGTGCCAGCAGCCTGGGACTCACCGGGGAGCTGTTTTTT
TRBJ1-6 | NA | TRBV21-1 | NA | CASSNGFCSPLHF | TGTGCCAGCAGCAATGGGTTTTGCTCACCCCTCCACTTT
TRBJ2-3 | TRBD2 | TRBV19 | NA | CASSILLASGRATDTQYF | TGTGCCAGTAGTATTTTGTTGGCTAGCGGGAGGGCGACAGATACGCAGTATTTT
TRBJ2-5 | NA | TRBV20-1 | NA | CSAQGRETQYF | TGCAGTGCCCAAGGCCGTGAGACCCAGTACTTC
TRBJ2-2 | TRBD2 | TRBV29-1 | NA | CSVASGSFSGALHGELFF | TGCAGCGTTGCTAGCGGGAGTTTTTCGGGCGCATTGCACGGGGAGCTGTTTTTT
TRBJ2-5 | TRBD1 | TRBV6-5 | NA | CASSGTGTALGTQYF | TGTGCCAGCAGTGGCACCGGGACAGCGCTAGGGACCCAGTACTTC
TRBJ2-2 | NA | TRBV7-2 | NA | CASRPIGNTGELFF | TGTGCCAGCAGACCTATAGGGAACACCGGGGAGCTGTTTTTT
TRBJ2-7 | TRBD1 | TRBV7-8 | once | CASSLLQGRDYEQYF | TGTGCCAGCAGCTTACTACAGGGGCGAGACTACGAGCAGTACTTC
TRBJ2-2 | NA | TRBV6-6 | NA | CASSPRQTGELFF | TGTGCCAGCAGCCCCAGACAGACCGGGGAGCTGTTTTTT
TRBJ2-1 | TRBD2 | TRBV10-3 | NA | CAISEFPGTSGDEQFF | TGTGCCATCAGTGAGTTTCCCGGGACTAGCGGGGACGAGCAGTTCTTC
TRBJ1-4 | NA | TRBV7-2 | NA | CASTPEGRRNEKLFF | TGTGCCAGCACCCCAGAGGGAAGGCGTAATGAAAAACTGTTTTTT
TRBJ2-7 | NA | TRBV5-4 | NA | CASNFGGAEREQYF | TGTGCCAGCAACTTCGGCGGGGCTGAGCGGGAGCAGTACTTC
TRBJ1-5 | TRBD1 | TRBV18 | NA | CASSPQDRGTNQPQHF | TGTGCCAGCTCGCCGCAGGACAGGGGCACCAATCAGCCCCAGCATTTT
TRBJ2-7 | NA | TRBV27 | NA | CASSLLGSSSYEQYF | TGTGCCAGCAGTTTATTGGGTTCTAGCTCCTACGAGCAGTACTTC
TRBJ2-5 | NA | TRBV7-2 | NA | CASSLGLRGGETQYF | TGTGCCAGCAGCTTGGGCTTGAGGGGGGGAGAGACCCAGTACTTC
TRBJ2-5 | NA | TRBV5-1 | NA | CASSLARQVGETQYF | TGCGCCAGCAGCTTGGCCCGGCAGGTAGGGGAGACCCAGTACTTC
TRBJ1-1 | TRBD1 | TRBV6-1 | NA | CASRDRGGNTEAFF | TGTGCCAGCAGGGACAGGGGGGGGAACACTGAAGCTTTCTTT
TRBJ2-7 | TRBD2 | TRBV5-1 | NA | CASSLDPSGPYEQYF | TGCGCCAGCAGCTTGGATCCTAGCGGACCTTACGAGCAGTACTTC
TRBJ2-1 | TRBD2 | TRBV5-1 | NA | CASSFRGDEQFF | TGCGCCAGCAGCTTTCGGGGGGATGAGCAGTTCTTC
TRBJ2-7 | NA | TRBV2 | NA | CASKRHKDSYEQYF | TGTGCCAGCAAGCGGCACAAGGACTCCTACGAGCAGTACTTC
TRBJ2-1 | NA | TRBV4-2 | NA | CASSPLSGYSYNEQFF | TGTGCCAGCAGCCCCCTAAGCGGGTATTCCTACAATGAGCAGTTCTTC
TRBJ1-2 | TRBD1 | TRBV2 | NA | CARDRGDYGYTF | TGTGCCAGAGACAGGGGGGACTATGGCTACACCTTC
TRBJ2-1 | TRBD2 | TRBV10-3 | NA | CAIAALTSFNEQFF | TGTGCCATCGCCGCCCTGACTAGCTTCAATGAGCAGTTCTTC
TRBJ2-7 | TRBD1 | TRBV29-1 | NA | CSVYDRVNEQYF | TGCAGCGTTTACGACAGGGTCAACGAGCAGTACTTC
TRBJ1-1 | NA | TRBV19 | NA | CASRRVGGNTEAFF | TGTGCCAGTAGGCGGGTTGGCGGGAACACTGAAGCTTTCTTT
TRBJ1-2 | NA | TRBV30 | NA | CALTRTANYDYTF | TGTGCCTTAACAAGGACAGCTAACTATGACTACACCTTC
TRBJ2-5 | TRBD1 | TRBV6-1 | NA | CASSEPGTGIGETQYF | TGTGCCAGCAGTGAGCCCGGGACAGGGATTGGAGAGACCCAGTACTTC
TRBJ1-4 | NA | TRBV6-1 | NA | CASSEYRFSSNLFF | TGTGCCAGCAGTGAATATAGGTTCAGCAGTAACCTGTTTTTT